This T cell receptor (beta chain) derives from a study of low-dose radiotherapy and immunotherapy resistance in tumors. Study context: The regimen for patients comprised intravenous nivolumab 240 mg every two weeks plus intravenous ipilimumab 1 mg/kg every six weeks.

This CDR3 comprises 15 residues. Trimming took off 2 bases at V and 5 bases at J, with 12 bases between the two ends. Per germline, CDR1 SGHTA and CDR2 FQGNSA. This clonotype was observed a handful of times. TRAV- and TRBV-specific primers were used for first-strand cDNA, which covered alpha and beta chains. The PCR that amplified TCRs ran for 20 cycles, relying on a constant-region primer and a V-primer adapter. From the reads, TCRdb called clonotypes with MiXCR, one entry per CDR3 protein. The sample yields under 10,000 distinct CDR3 sequences, about 61% seen once. This chain joins TRBV7-2 and TRBJ1-4; the D is unclear. The TCR originated in a human donor with advanced metastatic prostate, ovarian, gallbladder or colorectal cancer (not recorded which). This table probably holds off-target reads from a library built for another chain. The CDR3 DNA sequence: TGTGCCAGCAGCTTATCGGGCACGCGAAATGAAAAACTGTTTTTT. Translated, it gives CASSLSGTRNEKLFF. The whole variable domain, remainder taken from reference TRBV7-2 and TRBJ1-4, is GAGVSQSPSNKVTEKGKDVELRCDPISGHTALYWYRQSLGQGLEFLIYFQGNSAPDKSGLPSDRFSAERTGGSVSTLTIQRTQQEDSAVYLCASSLSGTRNEKLFFGSGTQLSVL.